These 4 T cell receptor beta chains were all obtained from the same sample, sequenced in a study of blood T cell repertoires in COVID-19 (TCRdb year 2020). The library was produced with the immunoSEQ multiplex PCR assay. In TCRdb, the immuneACCESS table is reduced to in-frame sequences with V and J assigned. These tables do not hold every clone; where another copy was compared, an unresolved V gene accounts for under half, and the others remain unexplained. The sample has some 80,000 clones on record, approximately 86% of them singletons. The top ten clonotypes cover 15% to 20% of the sample. The material sequenced was peripheral blood. Receptor source: a man older than 75 with active or convalescent COVID-19.

This clone has more than one count but fewer than ten. Here the CDR3 DNA reads TGTGCCAGCAGCGCTCGACTAGCGCTGAATGAGCAGTTCTTC. This translates into CASSARLALNEQFF. The chain joins TRBV2 to TRBJ2-1; TRBD2 matches 8 bases. V lost 6 bases, J lost 7 bases, and 8 bases stayed unmatched. This CDR3 region has 14 residues. CDR1 and CDR2 (germline): SNHLY, FYNNEI.

The table lists this clone with a few counts. J is TRBJ2-7 and V is TRBV7-8; 10 positions match TRBD1. With 5 bases clipped from V and 6 bases from J, the junction kept 7 bases outside the gene matches. CDR3 length: 14 residues. Per germline, CDR1 SGHVS and CDR2 FQNEAQ. CDR3 in amino acids: CASSPGQGFGEQYV. For the CDR3, the DNA is TGTGCCAGCAGCCCGGGACAGGGGTTTGGCGAGCAGTACGTC.

The genes are TRBV6-5 and TRBJ1-3, with unresolved D. The germline V and J ends were trimmed by 8 bases and 0 bases, with 11 bases remaining between them. In germline, CDR1 is MNHEY, CDR2 SVGAGI. There are 14 residues in the CDR3. CDR3: CASAVQTSGNTIYF. The CDR3, as DNA: TGTGCCAGCGCCGTACAAACCTCTGGAAACACCATATATTTT.

V and J are TRBV6-5 and TRBJ2-5; 8 bases match TRBD1. Per the germline V gene, CDR1 is MNHEY and CDR2 is SVGAGI. J lost 5 bases, V lost 7 bases, and 12 bases had no gene match. CDR3 length: 15 residues. CDR3 bases: TGTGCCAGCACCGGGACAGGACGGCGGCACGAGACCCAGTACTTC. Its translation: CASTGTGRRHETQYF.